This is a list of T cell receptor beta chains from one sample in a study of blood T cell repertoires in COVID-19. TCRdb's copy holds only in-frame clones and misses some; the assay was immunoSEQ multiplex PCR. The data contain 150,000 to 200,000 clones, approximately 87% of them singletons. The specimen was peripheral blood. The origin of the receptors is a woman in her 70s with acute or convalescent COVID-19. Each CDR3 is given with its conserved first and last residue. A D gene is named only where the DNA matches it firmly. Some rows have no size entry. The others give once, few or many, or a class for an expanded clone.

d_call	v_call	j_call	clone_size	cdr3_aa	cdr3_nt
TRBD2	TRBV19	TRBJ2-1	NA	CASSTSGGPGGSYNEQFF	TGTGCCAGTAGTACTAGCGGGGGACCAGGGGGCTCCTACAATGAGCAGTTCTTC
NA	TRBV29-1	TRBJ1-4	NA	CSVEEGRNEKLFF	TGCAGCGTTGAAGAGGGCAGAAATGAAAAACTGTTTTTT
TRBD1	TRBV6-2/TRBV6-3	TRBJ1-5	NA	CASRYGQGNQPQHF	TGTGCCAGCAGATACGGACAGGGGAATCAGCCCCAGCATTTT
TRBD1	TRBV6-2/TRBV6-3	TRBJ2-3	NA	CASSPGGRSTDTQYF	TGTGCCAGCAGTCCAGGGGGCCGATCCACAGATACGCAGTATTTT
NA	TRBV9	TRBJ2-5	once	CASSVLAGIQETQYF	TGTGCCAGCAGCGTTTTAGCAGGGATACAAGAGACCCAGTACTTC
NA	TRBV7-2	TRBJ2-4	NA	CASSFSLAKNIQYF	TGTGCCAGCAGCTTTTCATTAGCCAAAAACATTCAGTACTTC
NA	TRBV27	TRBJ1-4	NA	CASSLWGGDEKLFF	TGTGCCAGCAGTTTATGGGGGGGCGATGAAAAACTGTTTTTT
NA	TRBV5-1	TRBJ1-5	NA	CASSPPDSDNQPQHF	TGCGCCAGCAGCCCACCGGACAGCGACAATCAGCCCCAGCATTTT
NA	TRBV18	TRBJ1-2	few	CASSPGQQKGYTF	TGTGCCAGCTCACCGGGCCAGCAGAAGGGCTACACCTTC
TRBD1	TRBV6-5	TRBJ2-5	NA	CASSSGQGFNQETQYF	TGTGCCAGCAGTTCGGGACAGGGTTTTAACCAAGAGACCCAGTACTTC
TRBD1	TRBV19	TRBJ1-1	once	CASSIGSQGGYTEAFF	TGTGCCAGTAGTATCGGGTCACAGGGGGGGTACACTGAAGCTTTCTTT
TRBD1	TRBV14	TRBJ1-1	few	CASSRRDRLDEAFF	TGTGCCAGCAGCCGCCGGGACAGGCTTGATGAAGCTTTCTTT
NA	TRBV28	TRBJ1-5	NA	CASTPYRGVAQPQHF	TGTGCCAGCACCCCTTACCGGGGGGTTGCTCAGCCCCAGCATTTT
NA	TRBV7-2	TRBJ2-4	NA	CASSPRLGENIQYF	TGTGCCAGCAGCCCCCGACTAGGGGAAAACATTCAGTACTTC
TRBD1	TRBV4-1	TRBJ1-2	NA	CASSRQGIGYGYTF	TGCGCCAGCAGCCGACAGGGAATCGGCTATGGCTACACCTTC
TRBD1	TRBV5-1	TRBJ1-5	few	CASSLEGGANQPQHF	TGCGCCAGCAGCTTGGAAGGGGGCGCGAATCAGCCCCAGCATTTT
NA	TRBV3-1/TRBV3-2	TRBJ2-1	NA	CASSQEGVIYNEQFF	TGTGCCAGCAGCCAAGAAGGGGTCATCTACAATGAGCAGTTCTTC
NA	TRBV27	TRBJ1-6	NA	CASSLNRQVENSPLHF	TGTGCCAGCAGTTTAAATCGACAGGTTGAGAATTCACCCCTCCACTTT
TRBD1	TRBV7-2	TRBJ2-1	NA	CASSLGGQSGQFF	TGTGCCAGCAGCTTAGGGGGACAGTCTGGTCAGTTCTTC
NA	TRBV4-2	TRBJ2-2	NA	CASSQDRDTGELFF	TGTGCCAGCAGCCAAGATCGGGACACCGGGGAGCTGTTTTTT
TRBD1	TRBV25-1	TRBJ1-6	NA	CASSEGGTVNSPLHF	TGTGCCAGCAGTGAAGGAGGGACAGTTAATTCACCCCTCCACTTT
NA	TRBV12-3/TRBV12-4	TRBJ1-2	NA	CASSGTLTYGYTF	TGTGCCAGCAGTGGGACACTGACTTATGGCTACACCTTC
NA	TRBV4-2	TRBJ1-2	NA	CASSQEGGGLRGLYGYTF	TGTGCCAGCAGCCAAGAAGGCGGGGGTTTAAGGGGACTATATGGCTACACCTTC
TRBD1	TRBV7-2	TRBJ1-4	NA	CASSTSRDRDPNEKLFF	TGTGCCAGCAGCACGTCCCGGGACAGGGACCCTAATGAAAAACTGTTTTTT
TRBD1	TRBV24-1	TRBJ2-5	once	CATGQLRVGEETQYF	TGTGCCACGGGACAGCTTCGAGTTGGTGAAGAGACCCAGTACTTC
NA	TRBV4-1	TRBJ1-1	NA	CASSQDRGSTEAFF	TGCGCCAGCAGCCAAGACAGGGGAAGCACTGAAGCTTTCTTT
NA	TRBV7-8	TRBJ1-3	NA	CASSPNMMGSSGNTIYF	TGTGCCAGCAGCCCAAATATGATGGGGAGTTCTGGAAACACCATATATTTT
TRBD1	TRBV11-2	TRBJ1-1	NA	CASSPDRQGNTEAFF	TGTGCCAGCAGCCCCGACCGACAGGGGAACACTGAAGCTTTCTTT
NA	TRBV4-2	TRBJ1-6	NA	CASSDSGFYNSPLHF	TGTGCCAGCAGTGACAGCGGGTTCTATAATTCACCCCTCCACTTT
TRBD1	TRBV30	TRBJ1-5	NA	CAWSGFGQGRPPQHF	TGTGCCTGGAGTGGGTTTGGACAGGGACGTCCGCCCCAGCATTTT
NA	TRBV28	TRBJ1-1	few	CASSLGALNTEAFF	TGTGCCAGCAGTTTAGGGGCCTTGAACACTGAAGCTTTCTTT
NA	TRBV5-6	TRBJ2-7	NA	CASSIGQFPYEQYF	TGTGCCAGCAGCATCGGACAGTTCCCCTACGAGCAGTACTTC
NA	TRBV6-5	TRBJ1-1	NA	CASSYYGSSNTEAFF	TGTGCCAGCAGTTACTACGGCAGTAGCAACACTGAAGCTTTCTTT
NA	TRBV1	TRBJ1-2	NA	CTSSPRKTARQANYGYTF	TGCACCAGCAGCCCCAGGAAGACAGCCCGTCAGGCTAACTATGGCTACACCTTC
TRBD1	TRBV7-9	TRBJ2-1	NA	CASSTGGRRDNEQFF	TGTGCCAGCAGCACAGGGGGGCGCCGTGACAATGAGCAGTTCTTC
TRBD1	TRBV27	TRBJ2-2	NA	CASSLRTGRTINTGELFF	TGTGCCAGCAGTCTTCGGACAGGGCGTACCATCAACACCGGGGAGCTGTTTTTT
NA	TRBV19	TRBJ2-7	NA	CASSMFPDQGGRDEQYF	TGTGCCAGTAGTATGTTTCCCGACCAGGGTGGAAGGGACGAGCAGTACTTC
TRBD1	TRBV25-1	TRBJ2-5	NA	CASSGMTGTETQYF	TGTGCCAGCAGTGGGATGACAGGGACAGAGACCCAGTACTTC
NA	TRBV6-5	TRBJ1-1	NA	CASRVRSSLEAFF	TGTGCCAGCAGAGTCAGGTCCAGTCTTGAAGCTTTCTTT
TRBD1	TRBV2	TRBJ1-2	NA	CASTGGNGYTF	TGTGCCAGCACAGGGGGAAATGGCTACACCTTC
TRBD1	TRBV27	TRBJ2-7	NA	CASNPGTGGTYEQYF	TGTGCCAGCAATCCTGGGACAGGGGGCACCTACGAGCAGTACTTC
TRBD1	TRBV6-5	TRBJ1-2	NA	CASRDRGAGYTF	TGTGCCAGCAGGGACAGGGGGGCTGGCTACACCTTC
NA	TRBV15	TRBJ1-4	once	CATSRVSGAEKLFF	TGTGCCACCAGCAGAGTGTCAGGTGCTGAAAAACTGTTTTTT
NA	TRBV20-1	TRBJ2-3	NA	CSAGAVLDTDTQYF	TGCAGTGCTGGTGCGGTTTTAGACACAGATACGCAGTATTTT
NA	TRBV6-6	TRBJ2-7	NA	CASRPAEVGEQYF	TGTGCCAGCAGACCCGCAGAGGTGGGCGAGCAGTACTTC
TRBD2	TRBV7-2	TRBJ2-1	NA	CASSSRGLAGLSSYNEQFF	TGTGCCAGCAGCTCACGAGGACTAGCGGGTTTAAGCTCCTACAATGAGCAGTTCTTC